These 5 T cell receptor beta chains came from one sample sequenced in a study of response to subunit inactivated influenza vaccine. TCRdb reprocessed the RT-PCR reads via MiXCR and lists one record per CDR3 protein. This repertoire shows around 480,000 distinct CDR3 sequences, about 17% found once; its top ten account for approximately 3%. Sequences were derived from CD4+ T cells sorted from PBMCs, sampled 23 to 25 months after vaccination. These receptors were collected from a man aged 45-69 years who received an inactivated influenza vaccine.

The genes are TRBV20-1 and TRBJ2-1, with TRBD2 matching 7 bases. The CDR3 has 14 amino acids. Unmatched junction bases numbered 5, after V lost 1 base and J lost 5 bases. Germline CDR1 and CDR2: DFQATT and SNEGSKA (reference sequence). The CDR3 sequence is CSARGLANNNEQFF. DNA of the CDR3: TGCAGTGCTAGAGGACTAGCAAATAACAATGAGCAGTTCTTC.

This clonotype was seen more than once but under ten times. The rearrangement links TRBV6-2 or TRBV6-3 to TRBJ2-2, with D tentatively TRBD2 (5 bases). The V and J ends lost 6 bases and 0 bases respectively, with 17 bases between them. Per the germline V gene, CDR1 is MNHEY and CDR2 is SVGEGT. The CDR3 loop spans 17 amino acids. The CDR3 here is CASRPSGRGSNTGELFF. In DNA form, the CDR3 reads TGTGCCAGCAGACCTTCGGGTCGGGGATCGAACACCGGGGAGCTGTTTTTT.

The chain carries TRBV29-1 and TRBJ2-7; TRBD2 agrees at 8 bases. Germline values: CDR1 SQVTM, CDR2 ANQGSEA. V shed 7 bases, J shed 3 bases, and the junction held 8 bases outside the gene matches. The CDR3 consists of 13 residues. The CDR3 DNA is TGCAGCGCCGGGGGGGAAAGGCTCTACGAGCAGTACTTC. This encodes CSAGGERLYEQYF.

The CDR3 DNA reads TGTGCCAGCAGTTCGGGCCCGCGGTCAGAGACCCAGTACTTC. Its translation is CASSSGPRSETQYF. The V and J genes are TRBV6-5 and TRBJ2-5; no clear D. Germline V lookup: CDR1 MNHEY, CDR2 SVGAGI. V was cut by 4 bases and J by 4 bases, with 13 bases left in between. This CDR3 spans 14 amino acids.

J is TRBJ2-2 and V is TRBV12-3 or TRBV12-4; 8 bases agree with TRBD1. With 7 bases clipped from V and 13 bases from J, the junction kept 14 bases outside the gene matches. CDR3 size: 14 residues. The CDR3 sequence is CASTTGQARRGLFF. CDR3 coding DNA: TGTGCCAGCACGACGGGACAGGCCCGTCGTGGGCTGTTTTTT.